Reported below is one T cell receptor (beta chain). Its specificity is unknown. These data belong to a study of cytomegalovirus exposure and HLA in healthy donors. Study conclusions and caveats: Highly shared sequence variants in one cluster were likely a sequencing artifact. Cytomegalovirus-associated status was assigned to 150 to 200 TCR beta chains. The presence/absence work took it that sequencing depth was about the same across donors.

The PCR employed 60 Vbeta primers together with 13 Jbeta primers. Libraries were prepared by immunoSEQ multiplex PCR; TCRdb keeps only in-frame clonotypes and omits some of them. The table records over 85,000 clones, over 75% of them present only once. When sampled, the donors appeared nominally healthy, though they likely had unrecorded immune exposures. The CDR3 consists of 12 residues. The germline V and J ends were trimmed by 5 bases and 7 bases, with 11 bases remaining between them. Germline V gene data show CDR1 as SGHRS and CDR2 as YFSETQ. The genes are TRBV5-1 and TRBJ2-3, with a weak D call TRBD1 (5 bases). Sequencing input: PBMCs. The clonotype originates from a man aged 35-49 years in good health and CMV-seropositive. The CDR3 region is CASRVGLNTQYF. DNA of the CDR3: TGCGCCAGCAGAGTGGGGCTAAATACGCAGTATTTT. The variable domain in full, with the rest retrieved from reference TRBV5-1 and TRBJ2-3, is KAGVTQTPRYLIKTRGQQVTLSCSPISGHRSVSWYQQTPGQGLQFLFEYFSETQRNKGNFPGRFSGRQFSNSRSEMNVSTLELGDSALYLCASRVGLNTQYFGPGTRLTVL.